The subject of this entry is one T cell receptor (beta chain). The specificity of this receptor is unknown. Within one base of it there is no much larger clone, and no base qualities were kept. CDR1 and CDR2 are drawn from the germline V gene: SGHNT, YENEEA. V and J are truncated by 6 bases and 0 bases respectively, leaving an intervening sequence of 20 bases. CDR3 length: 17 amino acids, cysteine to phenylalanine. Of the read, only the CDR3 DNA is kept; its 51 bases are in frame from base 1. These data originate in a study of cytomegalovirus exposure and HLA in healthy donors (dated by TCRdb to about 2017). As for the study more broadly: An earlier analysis of around 600 of the donors reported approximately 270 Gb of sequence data and roughly 110 million unique TCR beta sequences from some 180 million T cells. Among 398 genotyped donors of the cohort, an average of approximately 240,000 unique TCR beta nucleotide sequences were sequenced per donor, around 18% of them non-productive. In a later analysis, previously published TCR beta repertoires from some 640 donors were re-analyzed and high-resolution HLA genotyping was added so that TCR occurrence patterns could be studied. Along with the roughly 670-subject first cohort, a separate validation cohort of about 110 different subjects was used. Of the 398 genotyped donors, 65% to 90% fell in the genetic ancestry cluster associated with self-reported Caucasian donors. Around 320 gigabases of sequencing data and approximately 85 million unique TCR sequences were included in an early release covering about 700 HLA-typed donors. A few DR-DQ haplotypes were handled as single units for association and clustering because linkage in the cohort was strong. Donor age, sex, ethnicity and CMV serostatus were collected together with the repertoire data. In an earlier analysis of around 540 of the donors, high-throughput TCR beta sequencing was used to judge whether each TCR beta V gene segment behaved as functional or pseudogenic. Every repertoire in the discovery cohort had been generated on one and the same sequencing platform. To predict cytomegalovirus infection status, the study brought together high-throughput TCR immunosequencing, statistical association of individual TCRs with disease status, and machine learning. Typing coverage varied by locus: about 620-630 donors for A, B, C, DRB1 and DQB1; roughly 560 for DQA1; approximately 610 for DPA1; 450 to 480 for DPB1. The study was designed to test whether signatures of past pathogen exposure could be identified by cataloging public T cell receptors. The study used immunosequencing to profile the T cell repertoires of under 700 subjects and linked those repertoires to cytomegalovirus serostatus. Both class I and class II loci were covered by HLA typing, at four-digit resolution. In the later analysis, no new phenotypic data were used to find candidate immune exposures; instead, reliance was placed on TCR beta sequences and their occurrence across donors. In a later genetic analysis, genome-wide SNP genotypes for about three fifths of the 666 donors were used, and that subset was treated as a discovery cohort. Study-wide conclusions, independent of this receptor: Specific HLA alleles were associated with 15,000 to 20,000 TCR beta sequences at a false discovery rate of 0.05 in a later analysis. A cluster of highly shared sequence variants was judged likely to be a technical artifact of the sequencing pipeline. This cohort had only TCR beta chains sequenced, and the lack of alpha or paired-chain data limited which features could be detected. A further reported finding was that TCR beta sequences accurately predicted the HLA-A and HLA-B alleles for most subjects in the first cohort. Because HLA typing was missing for some donors at each locus, association tests included only the typed subset. A later genetic analysis associated a missense DCLRE1C variant with V-gene and J-gene trimming of TCR beta chains, and an independent cohort replicated the association. The presence/absence analyses assumed that sequencing depth was roughly uniform across donors, and that assumption may not be true. According to a later analysis, most CMV-associated TCR beta chains appeared to be HLA-restricted, and the HLA associations seemed to be driven largely by CMV exposure. In an earlier analysis of over 550 of the donors, most TCR beta V segments were observed in productive rearrangements about 87% or about 30% of the time, broadly matching IMGT annotations. In a later genetic analysis, fewer N-insertions in productive TCRs were reported among donors in an Asian-associated ancestry cluster than the roughly 700-donor mean. Several of the top co-occurrence clusters appeared to be linked to parvovirus B19, influenza, CMV and Epstein-Barr virus, according to a later analysis. Over 15 rarely observed V segments, including chromosome 9 orphons, were excluded from the earlier analysis of several hundred of the donors because counts were too low. Cytomegalovirus status was reported to be diagnosed by the classifier with high specificity and sensitivity in both the original and validation cohorts. Linkage disequilibrium might explain the correlated functional status among segregating V segments, but an unknown experimental factor could not be ruled out. While some public TCRs were present in many individuals, most TCR sequences turned up only very rarely across donors. In the study, approximately 160 TCR beta chains were listed as associated with cytomegalovirus. In a later analysis, HLA-associated TCR beta chains showed more clonal expansion and lower generation probabilities than non-associated chains that were equally common. Assigning TCR associations to individual alleles was difficult when HLA alleles, especially DR and DQ, strongly co-occurred. In vitro tests confirmed that a few of the cytomegalovirus-associated TCR beta chains recognize cytomegalovirus antigens. The only immune exposure information available for the cohort was CMV serostatus. Some IMGT-functional V segments, including TRBV6-2 and TRBV6-3, could not be told apart with the 87-base-pair reads, so those segments were excluded. According to the authors, the approach could potentially be generalized to other disease states and immunological phenotypes. In a later analysis, the rate of TCR association differed among HLA loci, with DRB1 alleles having the most associated TCRs and HLA-C alleles having the fewest.

The cohort comprised more than 550 healthy bone marrow donors. Cohort members were all nominally healthy when sampled, although unrecorded immune exposures were likely present. The donor tested CMV seronegative and was one of the 352 seronegative cohort members. A peripheral blood sample was provided by each donor, and peripheral blood mononuclear cells were used for TCR beta sequencing. The Qiagen DNeasy Blood Extraction Kit was used to extract genomic DNA from the blood cell samples. The receptor library was made with the immunoSEQ multiplex PCR assay. For the multiplex PCR, a mixture combining 60 forward primers for TCR Vbeta segments and 13 reverse primers for TCR Jbeta segments was used. A multiplex PCR assay on genomic DNA amplified the CDR3 region of rearranged TCR beta genes. The Illumina HiSeq System was used to sequence the amplified TCR beta libraries as 87-base-pair reads. As for the original processing: A later analysis tallied 75 million to 95 million unique TCR beta chains across the 666 repertoires, and 10 million to 11 million of those chains were shared by two or more donors. Raw reads were error-corrected and collapsed into unique sequences with a nearest-neighbor algorithm that merged closely related sequences to remove PCR and sequencing errors. CDR3 sequences were aligned to IMGT reference sequences to assign V, D and J gene segments. For a sequence to be retained, at least a six-nucleotide match to both a V gene segment and a J gene segment was required. A rearrangement counted as productive if the CDR3 had no stop codons and remained in frame with V and J, and every other rearrangement counted as non-productive. CDR3 was defined by IMGT convention, running from the second conserved V-encoded cysteine to the conserved J-encoded phenylalanine. In an earlier analysis of 550 to 650 of the donors, sequences lacking an unambiguous match to a single V gene segment were excluded. An earlier analysis of several hundred of the donors called V segments functional above 56.7% productive rearrangements and segregating when the between-donor standard deviation exceeded 5%. To diagnose cytomegalovirus status from the catalog of TCR beta chain sequences, a statistical classification framework was built. V and J gene assignment, in a later analysis, came from comparing TCR nucleotide sequences with IMGT/GENE-DB human TR gene sequences. Using the TCRdist pipeline, a later analysis assigned CDR3 sequences along with most-parsimonious VDJ recombination scenarios. In a later analysis, each TCR beta chain was defined by its CDR3 amino acid sequence together with its V-gene family, and reads lacking a unique V-gene family were excluded. As a way to deal with suspected cross-contamination and a sequencing artifact, a later analysis dropped nearly 600 nucleotide sequences that were highly shared and had low generation probability. In a later analysis, a clonal expansion index was calculated for each public chain from normalized within-repertoire ranks of inferred template counts. In a later analysis, generation probabilities were computed with a VDJ recombination model fitted to out-of-frame rearrangements, and the resulting probabilities were checked against IGoR. A later analysis scored TCR-TCR, TCR-HLA and TCR-CMV co-occurrence with hypergeometric tests, applying a repertoire-size bias correction to TCR pairs. In a later analysis, false discovery rates were estimated by permuting HLA or CMV assignments 20 times. In a later analysis, co-occurring TCRs were grouped using DBSCAN, and TCRdist sequence similarity was added for clustering within HLA-allele-positive subsets. Repertoires with fewer than 30,000 or more than 120,000 public chains were left out of co-occurrence clustering, as were about five repertoires with anomalous nucleotide sharing. TCRdb carries this immuneACCESS record with in-frame sequences only. Its versions omit some clonotypes, under half of them owing to an unresolved V gene in the studies checked, with the rest unexplained. Clone size and V and J calls were adopted from that table, with D and trimming inferred from the DNA. In all, the sample holds approximately 120,000 clones, and about 81% of those were seen once. The ten largest clones capture 0.9% to 1.2% of the sample.

The receptor comes from a woman aged 25 to 39 in good health and CMV-seronegative. The material sequenced was PBMCs. The chain is made from TRBV11-3 and TRBJ2-5, with a tentative D gene TRBD2 over 6 matching bases. The bases are TGTGCCAGCAGGGTTGGGGTTGGGACTTCAAACCAAGAGACCCAGTACTTC. This sequence encodes CASRVGVGTSNQETQYF.